The clone carrying this T cell receptor (beta chain) was observed a handful of times. The data stem from a study of identical twins. MiXCR, applied by TCRdb to the 5' RACE reads, yields one record per CDR3 protein. The table has roughly 630,000 distinct CDR3 sequences, roughly 7.1% seen once. The CDR3 is 15 amino acids. Trimming removed 7 bases from V and 6 bases from J, with 22 bases in between. The germline CDR1 and CDR2 sequences are MDHEN and SYDVKM. This same sample was also part of a study on yellow fever vaccine responses in identical twins.

This chain connects TRBV28 to TRBJ2-7, with unresolved D. This TCR was sampled from a woman between 18 and 30 years old in good health. Sequenced material: PBMCs. The DNA for the CDR3 is TGTGCCAGCACCCCCGGCACATTTCGGGTTGCCGAGCAGTACTTC. It encodes CASTPGTFRVAEQYF.